The 23 T cell receptor beta chains below all came from one sample that was sequenced in a study of early T cells in non-severe SARS-CoV-2 infection. TCRdb itself ran the 5' RACE reads through MiXCR, one entry per CDR3 protein. The data hold tens of thousands of distinct CDR3 sequences, with about 6% observed a single time. Input material: whole blood. The source of these receptors is an adult who was a healthcare worker with PCR-confirmed SARS-CoV-2 infection or an uninfected control (not recorded which).

This clonotype was seen a handful of times. The rearrangement joins TRBV12-3 or TRBV12-4 to TRBJ1-3; D possibly corresponds to TRBD1 (6 bases). Trimming removed 7 bases at V and 3 bases at J, with 13 bases between. The CDR3 length is 14 residues. For the CDR3, the DNA is TGTGCCAGCAACCACGACAGGAATGGAAACACCATATATTTT. It yields the protein CASNHDRNGNTIYF.

The chain couples TRBV12-3 or TRBV12-4 to TRBJ1-1, with 7 bases that match TRBD1. CDR3 size: 15 residues. V gave up 5 bases and J gave up 0 bases; unmatched junction bases: 6. The CDR3 protein is CASSPGGQLNTEAFF. The CDR3 region has the DNA TGTGCCAGCAGTCCCGGGGGACAGTTGAACACTGAAGCTTTCTTT.

The table lists this clonotype with a few counts. The V call is TRBV5-8, the J call TRBJ2-2; tentatively, D is TRBD1 (6 bases). The germline gives CDR1 SGHTS, CDR2 YDEGEE. The CDR3 length is 17 residues. V lost 0 bases and J 1 base, leaving 13 bases between the germline ends. The CDR3 DNA is TGTGCCAGCAGCTTGGCCGGCACAGGGTTGAACACCGGGGAGCTGTTTTTT. Protein: CASSLAGTGLNTGELFF.

This clonotype was observed many times. The V call is TRBV9, the J call TRBJ2-3; D gene uncertain. The CDR3 spans 13 residues. CDR1 is SGDLS and CDR2 is YYNGEE in the germline V gene. V lost 2 bases to trimming and J lost 2 bases, with 6 bases between them. The CDR3 sequence: CASSVGLTDTQYF. In nucleotides, the CDR3 is TGTGCCAGCAGCGTTGGCCTCACAGATACGCAGTATTTT.

In DNA, the CDR3 is TGTGCCAGCAGTGGCAACAGCTTTGGCAATCAGCCCCAGCATTTT. It translates to CASSGNSFGNQPQHF. V is TRBV2 and J is TRBJ1-5, with no clear D. The CDR3 is made up of 15 amino acids. The V and J ends lost 4 bases and 2 bases respectively, with 12 bases between them. In germline, CDR1 is SNHLY, CDR2 FYNNEI.

Only a few counts were recorded for this clonotype. The rearrangement joins TRBV2 to TRBJ1-6; maybe TRBD1 (5 bases). The CDR3 sequence is 13 residues long. Germline CDR1 is SNHLY and CDR2 is FYNNEI. The V end was cut by 8 bases, the J end by 8 bases, with 13 bases between. CDR3 DNA: TGTGCCAGCGTGAGGGGAATGGATTCACCCCTCCACTTT. It encodes CASVRGMDSPLHF.

The chain carries TRBV27 and TRBJ1-1; the match to TRBD1 covers 8 bases. V was clipped by 7 bases and J by 0 bases; unmatched bases: 7. This CDR3 is 15 amino acids long. CDR1 and CDR2 (germline): MNHEY, SMNVEV (reference sequence). This CDR3 reads CASKNQGAMNTEAFF. The CDR3 nucleotides read TGTGCCAGCAAAAATCAGGGGGCTATGAACACTGAAGCTTTCTTT.

This clonotype turned up a few times. Written as DNA, the CDR3 is TGCAGTGGACCCTCTAGGACGGAGGGTGAGCAGTTCTTC. This sequence encodes CSGPSRTEGEQFF. V and J are TRBV20-1 and TRBJ2-1, with D possibly TRBD2 on 6 matching bases. Germline V gene lookup returns CDR1 DFQATT and CDR2 SNEGSKA (reference sequence). This CDR3 region has 13 residues. V was pared by 7 bases and J by 9 bases, with 19 bases between.

This clonotype was seen only a few times. This chain uses TRBV28 with TRBJ2-5; 7 bases are shared with TRBD1. This CDR3 comprises 13 residues. The germline gives CDR1 MDHEN, CDR2 SYDVKM. V was pared by 6 bases and J by 7 bases, with 8 bases of the junction left unmatched. In DNA form, the CDR3 reads TGTGCCAGCAGAGCCGGACAGGTAGTGACCCAGTACTTC. This encodes CASRAGQVVTQYF.

This clonotype was counted at least ten times. The gene calls are TRBV2 and TRBJ2-1; D may match TRBD1 or TRBD2 (6 bases each). CDR3 size: 15 residues. Trimming took 5 bases from V and 0 from J, leaving 11 bases between them. Germline CDR1 and CDR2: SNHLY and FYNNEI. CDR3 region: CASSRGRSSYNEQFF. The CDR3 nucleotides read TGTGCCAGCAGTCGGGGGCGAAGCTCCTACAATGAGCAGTTCTTC.

This clonotype was seen many times. The chain uses TRBV7-9 and TRBJ1-5; D is ambiguous. CDR3 length: 14 residues. V lost 1 base and J 2 bases, leaving 6 bases between the germline ends. Germline V gene data show CDR1 as SEHNR and CDR2 as FQNEAQ (reference sequence). The CDR3 reads CASSLEGRNQPQHF. CDR3 bases: TGTGCCAGCAGCTTAGAGGGCCGCAATCAGCCCCAGCATTTT.

This clonotype was detected ten times or more. The V and J genes are TRBV6-5 and TRBJ2-5; 11 bases agree with TRBD2. The CDR3 runs to 13 residues. V was clipped by 7 bases and J by 4 bases; unmatched bases: 2. Germline V gene data show CDR1 as MNHEY and CDR2 as SVGAGI. The CDR3 DNA is TGTGCCAGCAAGCTAGCGGGAGGAGAGACCCAGTACTTC. Its translation: CASKLAGGETQYF.

This clonotype was seen ten or more times. This chain joins TRBV7-2 and TRBJ2-5; D not certain. The germline CDR1 and CDR2 sequences are SGHTA and FQGNSA. The CDR3 loop spans 12 amino acids. With 5 bases removed from V and 5 bases from J, the gap between germline ends came to 9 bases. The CDR3 loop reads CASSPRRETQYF. In nucleotides, the CDR3 is TGTGCCAGCAGCCCGAGAAGGGAGACCCAGTACTTC.

This clonotype was counted only a few times. The chain has TRBV7-9 and TRBJ1-6; D perhaps matches TRBD1 (6 bases). V lost 4 bases and J lost 10, with 17 bases in between. The CDR3 contains 15 residues. The germline gives CDR1 SEHNR, CDR2 FQNEAQ (reference sequence). For the CDR3, the DNA is TGTGCCAGCAGCTCCGTAAAACAGGGTGCATCACCCCTCCACTTT. Its translation is CASSSVKQGASPLHF.

At least ten counts were recorded for this clonotype. The chain links TRBV7-2 to TRBJ2-1; 11 nucleotides line up with TRBD2. Germline CDR1 SGHTA, CDR2 FQGNSA. V lost 5 bases, J lost 4 bases, and 7 bases stayed unmatched. This CDR3 region has 16 residues. Here the CDR3 DNA reads TGTGCCAGCAGCCCTTACGGGACTAGCGGTTACAATGAGCAGTTCTTC. This gives the protein CASSPYGTSGYNEQFF.

The V and J genes are TRBV10-3 and TRBJ2-5; 8 nucleotides match TRBD2. The CDR3 extends over 14 amino acids. The trim removed 6 bases at V and 4 bases at J, leaving 7 bases unmatched. CDR1 is ENHRY and CDR2 is SYGVKD in the germline V gene. The CDR3 protein is CAIRTGLDRETQYF. CDR3 DNA sequence: TGTGCCATCAGGACGGGACTAGATAGAGAGACCCAGTACTTC.

A few counts support this clonotype. The chain uses TRBV29-1 and TRBJ1-2, with D possibly being TRBD1 (5 bases). In germline, CDR1 is SQVTM, CDR2 ANQGSEA. Trimming pared 7 bases from V and 5 bases from J, leaving 14 bases between. The length of the CDR3 is 12 residues. The CDR3 here is CSAPGGGYGYTF. The CDR3 nucleotides are TGCAGCGCCCCCGGGGGTGGATATGGCTACACCTTC.

This clonotype was seen a few times. The chain recombines TRBV7-2 with TRBJ2-2; D perhaps matches TRBD1 (5 bases). Trimming removed 3 bases from V and 5 bases from J, with 10 bases in between. Per germline, CDR1 SGHTA and CDR2 FQGNSA. The CDR3 is made up of 14 amino acids. The CDR3 is CASSFSQGTGELFF. The CDR3 DNA reads TGTGCCAGCAGCTTCTCCCAGGGAACCGGGGAGCTGTTTTTT.

This clonotype came up many times. The chain is built from TRBV28 and TRBJ2-1; TRBD1 is a possible D gene (5 bases). V shed 8 bases and J shed 6 bases, with 20 bases lying between them. Germline V gene lookup returns CDR1 MDHEN and CDR2 SYDVKM. The CDR3 loop spans 15 amino acids. The CDR3, as DNA: TGTGCCAGCCGTGCTCCGTGGACAACTCTCAATGAGCAGTTCTTC. Its protein is CASRAPWTTLNEQFF.

This clonotype occurred a few times. V usage is TRBV29-1 and J usage is TRBJ2-3; 9 positions match TRBD1. V lost 3 bases and J lost 4; bases outside the gene matches: 8. CDR3 length equals 15 residues. Germline CDR1 SQVTM, CDR2 ANQGSEA. The CDR3 is CSVDPGTGSPDTQYF. The CDR3 DNA sequence: TGCAGCGTTGATCCTGGGACAGGGTCCCCAGATACGCAGTATTTT.

This clonotype was picked up many times. V is TRBV6-6 and J is TRBJ1-1; D remains ambiguous. V was pared by 4 bases and J by 7 bases, with 16 bases between. The CDR3 loop spans 14 amino acids. Germline V CDR1 and CDR2: MNHNY, SVGAGI (reference sequence). The CDR3 coding sequence is TGTGCCAGCAGTTTACGGAAGGGAAGCAGTGAAGCTTTCTTT. Its translation: CASSLRKGSSEAFF.

The chain employs TRBV5-1 and TRBJ1-3; 7 nucleotides align to TRBD1. Germline trimming cut 4 bases from V and 1 base from J; bases unmatched to any gene: 2. The CDR3 has 14 residues. The germline V gene encodes CDR1 SGHRS and CDR2 YFSETQ. DNA for the CDR3: TGCGCCAGCAGCCCAGGGGGATCTGGAAACACCATATATTTT. Its translation: CASSPGGSGNTIYF.

Many counts were recorded for this clonotype. This chain connects TRBV5-1 to TRBJ1-1; weak D call: TRBD1 (6 bases). This CDR3 contains 14 residues. V lost 4 bases and J lost 1, with 11 bases in between. The germline gives CDR1 SGHRS, CDR2 YFSETQ. The CDR3 here is CASSRGQSNTEAFF. As DNA, the CDR3 is TGCGCCAGCAGCCGTGGACAGTCGAACACTGAAGCTTTCTTT.